This T cell receptor beta chain was retrieved from a study of beta chain features in type 1 diabetes. Study-wide findings and caveats: There was a moderate but significant shortening of TCRB CDR3s in all four CD4+ subsets of Type 1 diabetes patients. The naive, central memory and Treg TCRB repertoires showed an apparent similarity that was greater among patients than among healthy donors. Shorter templates may be favored by PCR, equally so in patients and controls. More deletions and fewer insertions at VDJ junctions were seen in type 1 diabetes patients.

Isolation of CD4+ naive, central memory, regulatory and stem cell-like memory cells was achieved by sorting via CD45RO/CCR7/CD25/CD127/CD95/CD27. This clone was counted only a few times. Its antigen is as yet unknown. Germline V CDR1 and CDR2: LGHNA, YNFKEQ. Between the trimmed V and J ends, which lost 0 bases and 4 bases, there was a span of 9 bases. CDR3 length equals 14 residues. The investigators reverse transcribed all of the isolated RNA, so they sequenced expressed TCRB transcripts. TCRdb's table, derived via immunoSEQ multiplex PCR, lists solely in-frame clones and lacks some. The top ten clones hold roughly 0.015% of a sample with about 280,000 clones, approximately 15% of them seen once.

The clonotype comes from a man aged 18-30 years with type 1 diabetes. The material sequenced was naive CD4+ T cells from blood. This rearrangement joins TRBV4-2 to TRBJ1-2, with D possibly being TRBD1 (6 bases). This CDR3 is CASSQEQGGYGYTF. Here the CDR3 DNA reads TGTGCCAGCAGCCAAGAACAGGGTGGCTATGGCTACACCTTC.